Detailed here is one T cell receptor (beta chain). Seattle-derived patients entered the study during active infection and were followed longitudinally. Per the original methods: Nucleated cell number was recorded as an estimate derived from reference gene primer amplification. Generated by immunoSEQ multiplex PCR, the TCRdb table keeps only in-frame clones and is missing some. The V and J calls and clone size were taken over from that table, and D and trimming were inferred from the DNA. The sample carries nearly 350,000 clones, around 87% recorded once. This sample is drawn from a study of blood T cell repertoires in COVID-19. Study-level information: T cells, B-cell-depleted T cells, or PBMCs supplied cDNA or gDNA.

The germline V gene has CDR1 SGHDN and CDR2 FVKESK. The CDR3 runs 17 residues. V dropped 4 bases and J dropped 7; count of bases not matched to a gene: 11. The sample was peripheral blood. This chain links TRBV14 with TRBJ2-2; 11 nucleotides match TRBD1. The origin of this receptor is a woman aged 50 to 65 with COVID-19, enrolled during active disease. The CDR3 loop is CASSPRKDRGQGGELFF. CDR3 in DNA: TGTGCCAGCAGCCCCCGGAAGGACAGGGGGCAGGGCGGGGAGCTGTTTTTT.